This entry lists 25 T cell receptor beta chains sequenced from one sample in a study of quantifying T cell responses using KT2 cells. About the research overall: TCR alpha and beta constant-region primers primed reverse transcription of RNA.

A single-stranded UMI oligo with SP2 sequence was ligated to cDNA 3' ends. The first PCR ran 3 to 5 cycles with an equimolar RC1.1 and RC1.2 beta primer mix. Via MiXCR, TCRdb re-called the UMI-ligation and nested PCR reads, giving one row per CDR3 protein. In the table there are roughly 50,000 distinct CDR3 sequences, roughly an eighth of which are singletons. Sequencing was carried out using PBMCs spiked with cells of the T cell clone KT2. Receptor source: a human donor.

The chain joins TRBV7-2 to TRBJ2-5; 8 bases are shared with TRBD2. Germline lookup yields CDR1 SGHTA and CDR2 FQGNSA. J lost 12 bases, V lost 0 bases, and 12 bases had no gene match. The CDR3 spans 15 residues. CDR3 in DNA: TGTGCCAGCAGCTTAGCGTCGGGACTAGAATTTAACAAGTACTTC. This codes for CASSLASGLEFNKYF.

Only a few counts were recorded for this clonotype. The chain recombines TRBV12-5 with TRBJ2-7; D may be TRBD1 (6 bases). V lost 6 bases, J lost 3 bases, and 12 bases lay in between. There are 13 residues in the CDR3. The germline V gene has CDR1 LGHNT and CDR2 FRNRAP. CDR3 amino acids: CASGPGTSYEQYF. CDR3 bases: TGTGCTAGTGGGCCCGGGACAAGCTACGAGCAGTACTTC. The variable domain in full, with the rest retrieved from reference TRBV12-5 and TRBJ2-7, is DARVTQTPRHKVTEMGQEVTMRCQPILGHNTVFWYRQTMMQGLELLAYFRNRAPLDDSGMPKDRFSAEMPDATLATLKIQPSEPRDSAVYFCASGPGTSYEQYFGPGTRLTVT.

DNA of the CDR3: TGTGCCAGCAGCGTAGAGCCAGCCGGGACAGGGATGGAGACCCAGTACTTC. Residues: CASSVEPAGTGMETQYF. This chain joins TRBV9 and TRBJ2-5; 9 nucleotides line up with TRBD1. CDR3 length: 17 residues. J was trimmed by 5 bases and V by 0 bases; bases with no gene match: 11. Germline V lookup: CDR1 SGDLS, CDR2 YYNGEE.

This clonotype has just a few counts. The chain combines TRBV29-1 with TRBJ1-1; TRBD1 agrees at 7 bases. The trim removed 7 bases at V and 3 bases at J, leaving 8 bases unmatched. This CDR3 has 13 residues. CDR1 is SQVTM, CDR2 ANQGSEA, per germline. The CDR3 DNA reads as TGCAGCGCTCTCCGGGACAGATACACTGAAGCTTTCTTT. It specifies CSALRDRYTEAFF.

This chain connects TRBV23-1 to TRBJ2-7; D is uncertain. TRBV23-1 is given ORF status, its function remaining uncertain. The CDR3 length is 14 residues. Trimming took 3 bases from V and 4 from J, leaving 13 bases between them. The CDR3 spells CASSHKPAEYEQYF. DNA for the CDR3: TGCGCCAGCAGTCACAAGCCGGCCGAATACGAGCAGTACTTC.

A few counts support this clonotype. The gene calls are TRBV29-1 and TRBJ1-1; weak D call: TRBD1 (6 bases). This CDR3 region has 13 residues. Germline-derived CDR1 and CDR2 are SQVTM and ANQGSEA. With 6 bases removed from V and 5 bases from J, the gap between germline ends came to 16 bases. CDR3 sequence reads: CSVGEGGRTEAFF. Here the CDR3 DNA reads TGCAGCGTGGGTGAAGGGGGGAGAACTGAAGCTTTCTTT.

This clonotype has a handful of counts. The CDR3 loop is CASSSTLTRDSPLAYGYTF. The CDR3 DNA sequence: TGTGCCAGCAGCTCAACGCTAACTCGGGACAGCCCCCTTGCCTATGGCTACACCTTC. This rearrangement joins TRBV7-9 to TRBJ1-2, with 7 nucleotides matching TRBD1. The CDR3 extends over 19 amino acids. After removal of 4 bases from V and 4 bases from J, the junction contained 21 bases not matched to a gene. CDR1 and CDR2 (germline): SEHNR, FQNEAQ (reference sequence).

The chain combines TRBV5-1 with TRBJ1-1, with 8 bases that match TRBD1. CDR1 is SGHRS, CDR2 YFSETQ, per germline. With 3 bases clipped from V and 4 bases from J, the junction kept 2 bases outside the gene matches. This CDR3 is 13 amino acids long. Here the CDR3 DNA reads TGCGCCAGCAGCTCCGGACAGGGCACTGAAGCTTTCTTT. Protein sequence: CASSSGQGTEAFF.

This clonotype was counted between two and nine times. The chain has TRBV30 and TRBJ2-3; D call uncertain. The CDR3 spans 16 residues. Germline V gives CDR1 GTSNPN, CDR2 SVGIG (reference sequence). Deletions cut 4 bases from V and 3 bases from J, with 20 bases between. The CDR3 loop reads CAWTSKGVFGTDTQYF. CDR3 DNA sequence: TGTGCCTGGACCTCCAAAGGCGTGTTTGGGACAGATACGCAGTATTTT. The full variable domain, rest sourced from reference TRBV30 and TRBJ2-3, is SQTIHQWPATLVQPVGSPLSLECTVEGTSNPNLYWYRQAAGRGLQLLFYSVGIGQISSEVPQNLSASRPQDRQFILSSKKLLLSDSGFYLCAWTSKGVFGTDTQYFGPGTRLTVL.

Here the CDR3 reads CSASGGTSYEQYF. As DNA, the CDR3 is TGCAGTGCTAGTGGCGGAACCTCCTACGAGCAGTACTTC. V gene TRBV20-1 combines with J gene TRBJ2-7; D remains ambiguous. Trimming removed 3 bases from V and 0 bases from J, with 9 bases in between. Per the germline V gene, CDR1 is DFQATT and CDR2 is SNEGSKA (reference sequence). The CDR3 loop spans 13 amino acids.

The CDR3 DNA is TGTGCCAGCTCGAAAACCGAAAAACCTAACTATGGCTACACCTTC. Its translation is CASSKTEKPNYGYTF. This sequence joins TRBV7-9 and TRBJ1-2; D not resolved. The CDR3 totals 15 residues. Germline-derived CDR1 and CDR2 are SEHNR and FQNEAQ (reference sequence). The ends were cut back, 8 bases at V and 0 bases at J, with 16 bases in the middle.

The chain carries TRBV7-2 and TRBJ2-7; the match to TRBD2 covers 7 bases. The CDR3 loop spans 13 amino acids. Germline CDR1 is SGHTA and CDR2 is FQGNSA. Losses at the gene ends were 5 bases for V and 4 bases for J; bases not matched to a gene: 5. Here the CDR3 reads CASSAEAGYEQYF. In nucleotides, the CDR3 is TGTGCCAGCAGCGCGGAAGCGGGGTACGAGCAGTACTTC.

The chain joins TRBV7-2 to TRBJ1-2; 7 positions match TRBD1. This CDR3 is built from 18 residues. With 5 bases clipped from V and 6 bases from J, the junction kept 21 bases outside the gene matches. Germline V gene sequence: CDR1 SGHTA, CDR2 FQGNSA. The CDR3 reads CASSPTGALSDAVDGYTF. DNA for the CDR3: TGTGCCAGCAGCCCTACAGGGGCGCTTTCGGATGCGGTCGATGGCTACACCTTC.

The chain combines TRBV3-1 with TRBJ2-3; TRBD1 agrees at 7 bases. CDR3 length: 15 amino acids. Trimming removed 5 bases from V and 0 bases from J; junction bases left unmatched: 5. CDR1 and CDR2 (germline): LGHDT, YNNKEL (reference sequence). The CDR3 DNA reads TGTGCCAGCAGCTCGAGGACAGGTAGCACAGATACGCAGTATTTT. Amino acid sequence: CASSSRTGSTDTQYF.

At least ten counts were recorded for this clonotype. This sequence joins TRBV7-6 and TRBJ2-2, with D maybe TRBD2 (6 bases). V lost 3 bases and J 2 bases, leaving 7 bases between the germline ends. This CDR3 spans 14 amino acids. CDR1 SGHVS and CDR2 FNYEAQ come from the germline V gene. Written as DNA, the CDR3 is TGTGCCAGCAGCTTCGCGGGAAACACCGGGGAGCTGTTTTTT. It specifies CASSFAGNTGELFF.

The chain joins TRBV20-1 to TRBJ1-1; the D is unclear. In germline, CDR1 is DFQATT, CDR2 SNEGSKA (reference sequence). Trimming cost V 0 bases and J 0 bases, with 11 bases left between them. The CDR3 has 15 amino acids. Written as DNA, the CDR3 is TGCAGTGCTAGAGATCCCGCAGATGTGAACACTGAAGCTTTCTTT. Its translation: CSARDPADVNTEAFF.

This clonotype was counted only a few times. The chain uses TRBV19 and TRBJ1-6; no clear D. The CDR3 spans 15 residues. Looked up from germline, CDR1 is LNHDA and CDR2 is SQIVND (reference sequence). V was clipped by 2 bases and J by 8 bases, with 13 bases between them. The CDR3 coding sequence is TGTGCCAGTAGTATACGAGACACGGGGTATTCACCCCTCCACTTT. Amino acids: CASSIRDTGYSPLHF.

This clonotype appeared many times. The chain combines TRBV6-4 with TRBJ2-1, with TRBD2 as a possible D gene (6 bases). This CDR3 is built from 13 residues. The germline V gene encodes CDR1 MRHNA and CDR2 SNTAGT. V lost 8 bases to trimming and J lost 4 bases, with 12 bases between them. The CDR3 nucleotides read TGTGCCAGCTCCTCGGGGGATTACAATGAGCAGTTCTTC. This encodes CASSSGDYNEQFF.

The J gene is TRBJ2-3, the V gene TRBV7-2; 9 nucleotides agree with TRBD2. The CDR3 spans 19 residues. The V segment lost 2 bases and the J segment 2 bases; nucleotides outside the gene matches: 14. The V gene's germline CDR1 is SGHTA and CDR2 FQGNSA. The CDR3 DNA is TGTGCCAGCAGCTTACTGGAGGCCAGCGGGAGGCGGATCACAGATACGCAGTATTTT. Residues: CASSLLEASGRRITDTQYF.

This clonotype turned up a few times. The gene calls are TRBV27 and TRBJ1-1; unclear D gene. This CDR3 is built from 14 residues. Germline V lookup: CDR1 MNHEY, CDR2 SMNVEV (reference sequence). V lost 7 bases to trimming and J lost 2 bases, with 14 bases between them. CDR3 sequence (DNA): TGTGCCAGCACCCTCAGCGGATCAAACACTGAAGCTTTCTTT. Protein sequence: CASTLSGSNTEAFF.

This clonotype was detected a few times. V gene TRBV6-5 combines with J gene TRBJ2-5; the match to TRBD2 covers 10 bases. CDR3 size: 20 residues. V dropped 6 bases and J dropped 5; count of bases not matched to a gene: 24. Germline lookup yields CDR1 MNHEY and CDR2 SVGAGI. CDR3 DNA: TGTGCCAGCAGAATGATCCTGAGTCGTTCTAGCGGGAGCAAGGGGGAGACCCAGTACTTC. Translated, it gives CASRMILSRSSGSKGETQYF.

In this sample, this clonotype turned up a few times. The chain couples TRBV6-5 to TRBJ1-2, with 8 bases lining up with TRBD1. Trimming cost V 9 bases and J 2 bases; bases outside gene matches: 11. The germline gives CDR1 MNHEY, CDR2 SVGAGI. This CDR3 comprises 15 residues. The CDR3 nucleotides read TGTGCCAGTACTGACAGGGGCCGCGGAAACTATGGCTACACCTTC. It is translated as CASTDRGRGNYGYTF.

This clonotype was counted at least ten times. As DNA, the CDR3 is TGCAGCTTTTTCACTAGCACAGATACGCAGTATTTT. Its translation is CSFFTSTDTQYF. The V gene is TRBV29-1, the J gene TRBJ2-3; no firm D call. Trimming pared 8 bases from V and 0 bases from J, leaving 9 bases between. This CDR3 has 12 residues. CDR1 and CDR2 (germline): SQVTM, ANQGSEA.

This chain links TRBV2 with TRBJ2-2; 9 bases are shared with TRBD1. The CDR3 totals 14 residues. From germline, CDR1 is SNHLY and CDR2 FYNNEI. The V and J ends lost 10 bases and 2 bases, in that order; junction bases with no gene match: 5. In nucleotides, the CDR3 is TGTGCCACTGCGGGACAGGGAAACACCGGGGAGCTGTTTTTT. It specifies CATAGQGNTGELFF.

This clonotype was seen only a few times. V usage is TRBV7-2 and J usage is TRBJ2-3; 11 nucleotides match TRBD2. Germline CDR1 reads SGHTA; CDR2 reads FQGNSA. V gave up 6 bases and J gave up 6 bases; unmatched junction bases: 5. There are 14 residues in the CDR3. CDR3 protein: CASSLIAGGDTQYF. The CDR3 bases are TGTGCCAGCAGTCTTATAGCGGGAGGGGATACGCAGTATTTT. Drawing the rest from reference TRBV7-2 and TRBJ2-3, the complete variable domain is GAGVSQSPSNKVTEKGKDVELRCDPISGHTALYWYRQSLGQGLEFLIYFQGNSAPDKSGLPSDRFSAERTGGSVSTLTIQRTQQEDSAVYLCASSLIAGGDTQYFGPGTRLTVL.